These 6 T cell receptor beta chains were sequenced from one sample in a study of T cells expressing NK-cell markers. TCRdb reworked the 5' RACE reads into one entry per CDR3 protein, no DNA. Recorded for this sample: roughly 390,000 distinct CDR3 sequences. Input material: blood T cells: a sorted CD56 or NKG2C T cell subset, CD4+ or CD8+ T cells, or bulk PBMC T cells (not recorded which). The receptors shown here come from a man aged 18 to 69 in good health.

The chain joins TRBV6-4 to TRBJ2-7; TCRdb names TRBD1, which stays unverified in the absence of DNA. This CDR3 contains 14 residues. CDR1 and CDR2 (germline): MRHNA, SNTAGT. The CDR3 here is CASSREPIRYEQYF.

V usage is TRBV6-1 and J usage is TRBJ2-7; lacking DNA, the TRBD2 call made by TCRdb goes unchecked. Germline CDR1 reads MNHNS; CDR2 reads SASEGT. The CDR3 has 15 amino acids. This chain's CDR3 is CASSLLTSGPYEQYF.

The chain is built from TRBV24-1 and TRBJ1-1. This CDR3 comprises 18 residues. Germline V gene data show CDR1 as KGHDR and CDR2 as SFDVKD. CDR3 region: CATSDLDGRDRMNTEAFF.

CDR3: CSAEDLQGLSSYEQYF. The chain has TRBV20-1 and TRBJ2-7; TCRdb proposes TRBD1, but this gene call is untestable without DNA. The germline V gene encodes CDR1 DFQATT and CDR2 SNEGSKA (reference sequence). This CDR3 is built from 16 residues.

This sequence joins TRBV7-9 and TRBJ2-1; as DNA is missing, the TRBD1 call by TCRdb cannot be tested. This CDR3 has 16 amino acids. Germline lookup yields CDR1 SEHNR and CDR2 FQNEAQ (reference sequence). CDR3 in amino acids: CASSLGTGGGNNEQFF. The entire variable domain, with the rest obtained from reference TRBV7-9 and TRBJ2-1, is as follows: DTGVSQNPRHKITKRGQNVTFRCDPISEHNRLYWYRQTLGQGPEFLTYFQNEAQLEKSRLLSDRFSAERPKGSFSTLEIQRTEQGDSAMYLCASSLGTGGGNNEQFFGPGTRLTVL.

The chain is built from TRBV12-3 or TRBV12-4 and TRBJ2-3; TCRdb reports TRBD1, a call that lacks DNA to check it against. The CDR3 runs 14 residues. This CDR3 reads CASSYRDTQPTQYF.